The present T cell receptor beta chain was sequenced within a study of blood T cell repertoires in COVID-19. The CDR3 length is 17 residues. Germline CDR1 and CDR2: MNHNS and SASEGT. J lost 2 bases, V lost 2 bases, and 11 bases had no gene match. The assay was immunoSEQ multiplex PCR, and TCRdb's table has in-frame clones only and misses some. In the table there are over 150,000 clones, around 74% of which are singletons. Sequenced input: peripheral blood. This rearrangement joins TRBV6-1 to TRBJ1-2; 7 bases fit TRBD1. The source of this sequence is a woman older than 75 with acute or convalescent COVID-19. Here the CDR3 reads CASSEPGGYRGNYGYTF. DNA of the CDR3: TGTGCCAGCAGTGAACCTGGGGGATACAGGGGAAACTATGGCTACACCTTC.